Here is one T cell receptor (beta chain) with its context. Antigen specificity is unknown. Vbeta (60) and Jbeta (13) primers were used in the PCR. The repertoire was sequenced with immunoSEQ multiplex PCR; TCRdb's copy has only in-frame clones and lacks some. This table lists approximately 170,000 clones. This entry comes from a study of cytomegalovirus exposure and HLA in healthy donors. Study observations and caveats: Common viral pathogens seemed to be connected with several of the most significant clusters, according to a later analysis.

After removal of 3 bases from V and 10 bases from J, the junction contained 4 bases not matched to a gene. This CDR3 has 13 residues. Germline V gene data show CDR1 as SGDLS and CDR2 as YYNGEE. The specimen was PBMCs. The rearrangement uses TRBV9 and TRBJ2-1, with 10 bases matching TRBD2. The receptor's source is a woman aged 18-35 years in good health and CMV-seropositive. Here the CDR3 DNA reads TGTGCCAGCAGCGAGAGGGGACTAGCGGAGCAGTTCTTC. Translating gives CASSERGLAEQFF.